In its sample, the clone carrying this TCR beta chain was seen once. Trimming cost V 8 bases and J 0 bases, with 14 bases left between them. CDR3 length: 15 amino acids. The germline CDR1 and CDR2 sequences are LNHDA and SQIVND (reference sequence). The data belong to a study of cytomegalovirus exposure and HLA in healthy donors. PCR used 60 Vbeta primers and 13 Jbeta primers. Only in-frame clones appear in the TCRdb table, and some are missing; sequencing was by immunoSEQ multiplex PCR. The table includes some 140,000 clones, 60% to 85% detected once. This chain uses TRBV19 with TRBJ1-5; no clear D. The material sequenced was PBMCs. The receptor's source is a woman between 40 and 50 years old in good health and CMV-seronegative. The CDR3 region is CASLKNGVSNQPQHF. In DNA form, the CDR3 reads TGTGCCAGTCTTAAGAACGGAGTTAGCAATCAGCCCCAGCATTTT.